These T cell receptor beta chains were read from a single sample in a study of lymphopenia after photon versus proton radiotherapy. Produced via immunoSEQ multiplex PCR; TCRdb's table is partial and in-frame only. The sample lists more than 80,000 clones, around 83% seen once, with about 1.3% in the top ten. The input for sequencing was peripheral blood, taken from a patient treated with proton-based radiotherapy. The receptor source for this set is a man in his 60s with pancreatic cancer. The CDR3 runs from the conserved cysteine through the conserved F or W. The D gene is left open where the match is weak. A row's size may be missing; if present it is once, few, many or a size class.

v_gene	j_gene	abundance	d_gene	CDR3aa	CDR3nt
TRBV9	TRBJ2-7	-	-	CASSVAAGEVYEQYF	TGTGCCAGCAGCGTAGCCGCAGGAGAAGTCTACGAGCAGTACTTC
TRBV6-1	TRBJ2-6	-	-	CASSVELSGANVLTF	TGTGCCAGCAGTGTGGAACTCTCTGGGGCCAACGTCCTGACTTTC
TRBV15	TRBJ1-5	-	TRBD1	CATSIIQGARGNQPQHF	TGTGCCACCAGCATAATACAGGGGGCGCGTGGCAATCAGCCCCAGCATTTT
TRBV7-2	TRBJ1-2	-	TRBD1	CASSRQGQGYGYTF	TGTGCCAGCAGCAGACAGGGACAAGGCTATGGCTACACCTTC
TRBV6-1	TRBJ1-1	few	-	CASNPGRDTEAFF	TGTGCCAGCAATCCGGGGAGGGACACTGAAGCTTTCTTT
TRBV28	TRBJ1-4	few	-	CASSRQQGPAANEKLFF	TGTGCCAGCAGTCGGCAACAGGGCCCGGCGGCTAATGAAAAACTGTTTTTT
TRBV15	TRBJ1-3	-	TRBD1	CATSREGDRRSSGNTIYF	TGTGCCACCAGCAGAGAAGGGGACAGGAGGAGCTCTGGAAACACCATATATTTT
TRBV7-9	TRBJ2-2	-	-	CASSLAGGGTGELFF	TGTGCCAGCAGCTTAGCGGGCGGAGGGACCGGGGAGCTGTTTTTT
TRBV28	TRBJ2-2	-	-	CASSSLWGTGELFF	TGTGCCAGCAGTTCCCTGTGGGGAACCGGGGAGCTGTTTTTT
TRBV29-1	TRBJ2-3	-	-	CSGETDTQYF	TGCAGCGGCGAAACAGATACGCAGTATTTT
TRBV29-1	TRBJ1-2	-	-	CSVVGAPGRANYGYTF	TGCAGCGTTGTAGGAGCCCCGGGACGGGCTAACTATGGCTACACCTTC
TRBV6-4	TRBJ2-3	once	-	CASSVQGNGADTQYF	TGTGCCAGCAGTGTACAGGGAAATGGTGCAGATACGCAGTATTTT
TRBV6-5	TRBJ2-7	-	TRBD2	CASSYETSGPYEQYF	TGTGCCAGCAGTTACGAGACTAGCGGTCCCTACGAGCAGTACTTC
TRBV28	TRBJ1-1	-	-	CASTPADMNTEAFF	TGTGCCAGCACCCCCGCGGATATGAACACTGAAGCTTTCTTT
TRBV27	TRBJ2-5	few	TRBD1	CASSLWGQQETQYF	TGTGCCAGCAGTTTATGGGGACAGCAAGAGACCCAGTACTTC
TRBV18	TRBJ2-6	-	TRBD1	CASSPFTGAGANVLTF	TGTGCCAGCTCACCCTTCACAGGGGCTGGGGCCAACGTCCTGACTTTC
TRBV5-1	TRBJ1-1	-	-	CASSLGTANTEAFF	TGCGCCAGCAGCTTGGGGACAGCGAACACTGAAGCTTTCTTT
TRBV5-1	TRBJ2-7	-	-	CASSPEGGKSLYEQYF	TGCGCCAGCAGCCCTGAGGGGGGAAAGAGCCTCTACGAGCAGTACTTC
TRBV6-4	TRBJ2-5	-	TRBD2	CASSQREGYETQYF	TGTGCCAGCAGTCAGCGGGAGGGGTATGAGACCCAGTACTTC
TRBV7-8	TRBJ1-4	-	TRBD1	CASSTLNRGDPGKLFF	TGTGCCAGCAGCACATTGAACAGGGGAGACCCTGGAAAACTGTTTTTT
TRBV5-1	TRBJ2-3	-	TRBD1	CASSSDRGGAAQVDTQYF	TGCGCCAGCAGCTCGGACAGGGGCGGTGCGGCTCAAGTAGATACGCAGTATTTT
TRBV4-1	TRBJ2-1	few	-	CASSQSQYNEQFF	TGCGCCAGCAGCCAGTCGCAGTACAATGAGCAGTTCTTC
TRBV27	TRBJ2-5	-	-	CASSLWHQETQYF	TGTGCCAGCAGTTTATGGCACCAAGAGACCCAGTACTTC
TRBV28	TRBJ2-1	-	TRBD2	CASSLLLAGGYEQFF	TGTGCCAGCAGTTTACTCCTAGCGGGAGGGTATGAGCAGTTCTTC